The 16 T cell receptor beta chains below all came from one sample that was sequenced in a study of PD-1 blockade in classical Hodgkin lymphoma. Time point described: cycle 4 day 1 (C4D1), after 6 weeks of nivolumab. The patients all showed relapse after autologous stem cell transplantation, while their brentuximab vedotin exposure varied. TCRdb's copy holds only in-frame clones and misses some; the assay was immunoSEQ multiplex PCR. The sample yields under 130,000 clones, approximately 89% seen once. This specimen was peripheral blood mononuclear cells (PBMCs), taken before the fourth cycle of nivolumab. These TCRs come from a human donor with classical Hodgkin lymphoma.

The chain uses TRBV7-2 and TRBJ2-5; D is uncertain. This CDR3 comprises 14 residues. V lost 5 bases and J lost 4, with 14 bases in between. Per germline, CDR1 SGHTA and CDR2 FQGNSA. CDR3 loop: CASSLAGLRETQYF. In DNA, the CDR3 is TGTGCCAGCAGCCTCGCTGGATTAAGAGAGACCCAGTACTTC.

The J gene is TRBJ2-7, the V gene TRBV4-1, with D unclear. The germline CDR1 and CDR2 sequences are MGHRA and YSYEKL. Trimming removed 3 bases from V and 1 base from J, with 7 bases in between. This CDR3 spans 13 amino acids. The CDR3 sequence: CASSQDASYEQYF. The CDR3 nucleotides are TGCGCCAGCAGCCAGGATGCGTCCTACGAGCAGTACTTC.

Here the CDR3 DNA reads TGTGCCAGCAGTGACTGGCCAGATGAGCAGTTCTTC. Translating gives CASSDWPDEQFF. The chain uses TRBV2 and TRBJ2-1; D unclear. The CDR3 contains 12 residues. The germline V gene encodes CDR1 SNHLY and CDR2 FYNNEI. V was shortened by 3 bases and J by 8 bases, with 8 bases between the two germline ends.

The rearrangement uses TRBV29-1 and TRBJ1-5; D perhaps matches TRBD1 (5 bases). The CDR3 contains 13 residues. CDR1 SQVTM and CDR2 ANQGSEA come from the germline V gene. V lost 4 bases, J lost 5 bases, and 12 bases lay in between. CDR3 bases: TGCAGCGTTGGCCCTGGGGCAGATCAGCCCCAGCATTTT. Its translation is CSVGPGADQPQHF. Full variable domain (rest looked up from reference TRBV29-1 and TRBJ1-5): SAVISQKPSRDICQRGTSLTIQCQVDSQVTMMFWYRQQPGQSLTLIATANQGSEATYESGFVIDKFPISRPNLTFSTLTVSNMSPEDSSIYLCSVGPGADQPQHFGDGTRLSIL.

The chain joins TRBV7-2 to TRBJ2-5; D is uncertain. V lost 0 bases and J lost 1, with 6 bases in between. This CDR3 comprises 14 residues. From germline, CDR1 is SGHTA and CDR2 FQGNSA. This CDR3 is CASSLAGIQETQYF. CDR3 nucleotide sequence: TGTGCCAGCAGCTTAGCAGGGATCCAAGAGACCCAGTACTTC.

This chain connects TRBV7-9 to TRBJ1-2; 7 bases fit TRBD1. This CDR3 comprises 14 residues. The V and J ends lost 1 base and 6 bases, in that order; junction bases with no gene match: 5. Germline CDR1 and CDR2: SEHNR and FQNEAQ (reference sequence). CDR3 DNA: TGTGCCAGCAGCTTAGGACAGGGTAAGGATGGCTACACCTTC. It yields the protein CASSLGQGKDGYTF.

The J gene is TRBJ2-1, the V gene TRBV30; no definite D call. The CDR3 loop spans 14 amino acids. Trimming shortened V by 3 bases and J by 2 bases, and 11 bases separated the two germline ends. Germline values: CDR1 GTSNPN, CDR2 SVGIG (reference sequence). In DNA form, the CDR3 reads TGTGCCTGGAGAGGCCAGCCCGCCTACAATGAGCAGTTCTTC. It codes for CAWRGQPAYNEQFF.

The CDR3 DNA reads as TGTGCCAGTAGTCCCGAGTACCGGGGGAACACTGAAGCTTTCTTT. Translation: CASSPEYRGNTEAFF. The chain couples TRBV19 to TRBJ1-1; D is uncertain. The CDR3 loop spans 15 amino acids. Looked up from germline, CDR1 is LNHDA and CDR2 is SQIVND (reference sequence). The ends were cut back, 5 bases at V and 1 base at J, with 14 bases in the middle.

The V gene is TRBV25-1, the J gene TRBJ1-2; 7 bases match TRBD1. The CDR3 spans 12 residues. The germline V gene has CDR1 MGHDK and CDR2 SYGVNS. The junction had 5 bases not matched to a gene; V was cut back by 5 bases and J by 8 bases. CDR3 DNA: TGTGCCAGCAGTCATACAGGGGACGGCTACACCTTC. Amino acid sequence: CASSHTGDGYTF.

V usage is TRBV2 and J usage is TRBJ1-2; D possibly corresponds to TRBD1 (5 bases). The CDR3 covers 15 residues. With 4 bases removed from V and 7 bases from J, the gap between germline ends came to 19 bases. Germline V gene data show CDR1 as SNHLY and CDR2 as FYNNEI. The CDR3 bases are TGTGCCAGCAGTGGGGGGTATGGGCAGGGTGGTGGCTACACCTTC. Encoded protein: CASSGGYGQGGGYTF.

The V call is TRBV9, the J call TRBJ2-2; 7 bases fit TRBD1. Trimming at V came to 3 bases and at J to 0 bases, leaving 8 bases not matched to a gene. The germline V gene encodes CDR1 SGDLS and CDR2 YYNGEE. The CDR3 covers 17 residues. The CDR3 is CASSDGWGQTNTGELFF. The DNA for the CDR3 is TGTGCCAGCAGCGACGGTTGGGGACAGACGAACACCGGGGAGCTGTTTTTT.

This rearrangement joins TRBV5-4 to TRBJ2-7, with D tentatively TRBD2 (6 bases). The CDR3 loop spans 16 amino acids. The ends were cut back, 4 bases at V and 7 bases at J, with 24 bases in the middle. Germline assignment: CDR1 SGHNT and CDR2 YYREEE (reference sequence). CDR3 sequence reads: CASSDYSGTVDLEQYF. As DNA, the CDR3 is TGTGCCAGCAGCGACTATTCCGGGACTGTCGATCTGGAGCAGTACTTC.

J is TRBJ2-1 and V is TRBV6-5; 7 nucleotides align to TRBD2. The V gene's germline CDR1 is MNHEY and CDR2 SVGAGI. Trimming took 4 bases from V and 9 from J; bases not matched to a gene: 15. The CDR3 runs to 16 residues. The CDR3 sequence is CASSSIPREGPVEQFF. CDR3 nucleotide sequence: TGTGCCAGCAGTTCCATCCCGAGGGAGGGCCCTGTTGAGCAGTTCTTC.

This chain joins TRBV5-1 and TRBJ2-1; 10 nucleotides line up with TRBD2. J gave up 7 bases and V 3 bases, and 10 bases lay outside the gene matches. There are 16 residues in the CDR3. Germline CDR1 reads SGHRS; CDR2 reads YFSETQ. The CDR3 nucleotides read TGCGCCAGCAGCTCGAGGACTAGCGGAAACGGGAATGAGCAGTTCTTC. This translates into CASSSRTSGNGNEQFF.

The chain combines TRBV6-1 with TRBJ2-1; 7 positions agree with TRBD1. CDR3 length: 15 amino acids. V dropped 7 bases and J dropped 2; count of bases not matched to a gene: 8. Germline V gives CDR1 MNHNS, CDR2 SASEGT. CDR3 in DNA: TGTGCCAGCATGGGGACAGCCAGAGCCTACAATGAGCAGTTCTTC. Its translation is CASMGTARAYNEQFF.

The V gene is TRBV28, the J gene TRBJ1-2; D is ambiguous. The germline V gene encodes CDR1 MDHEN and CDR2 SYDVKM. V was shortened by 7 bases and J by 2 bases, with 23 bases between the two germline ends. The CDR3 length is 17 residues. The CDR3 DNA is TGTGCCAGCAATCTTGGCCGAGGCCCCCGCGAGAACTATGGCTACACCTTC. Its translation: CASNLGRGPRENYGYTF.